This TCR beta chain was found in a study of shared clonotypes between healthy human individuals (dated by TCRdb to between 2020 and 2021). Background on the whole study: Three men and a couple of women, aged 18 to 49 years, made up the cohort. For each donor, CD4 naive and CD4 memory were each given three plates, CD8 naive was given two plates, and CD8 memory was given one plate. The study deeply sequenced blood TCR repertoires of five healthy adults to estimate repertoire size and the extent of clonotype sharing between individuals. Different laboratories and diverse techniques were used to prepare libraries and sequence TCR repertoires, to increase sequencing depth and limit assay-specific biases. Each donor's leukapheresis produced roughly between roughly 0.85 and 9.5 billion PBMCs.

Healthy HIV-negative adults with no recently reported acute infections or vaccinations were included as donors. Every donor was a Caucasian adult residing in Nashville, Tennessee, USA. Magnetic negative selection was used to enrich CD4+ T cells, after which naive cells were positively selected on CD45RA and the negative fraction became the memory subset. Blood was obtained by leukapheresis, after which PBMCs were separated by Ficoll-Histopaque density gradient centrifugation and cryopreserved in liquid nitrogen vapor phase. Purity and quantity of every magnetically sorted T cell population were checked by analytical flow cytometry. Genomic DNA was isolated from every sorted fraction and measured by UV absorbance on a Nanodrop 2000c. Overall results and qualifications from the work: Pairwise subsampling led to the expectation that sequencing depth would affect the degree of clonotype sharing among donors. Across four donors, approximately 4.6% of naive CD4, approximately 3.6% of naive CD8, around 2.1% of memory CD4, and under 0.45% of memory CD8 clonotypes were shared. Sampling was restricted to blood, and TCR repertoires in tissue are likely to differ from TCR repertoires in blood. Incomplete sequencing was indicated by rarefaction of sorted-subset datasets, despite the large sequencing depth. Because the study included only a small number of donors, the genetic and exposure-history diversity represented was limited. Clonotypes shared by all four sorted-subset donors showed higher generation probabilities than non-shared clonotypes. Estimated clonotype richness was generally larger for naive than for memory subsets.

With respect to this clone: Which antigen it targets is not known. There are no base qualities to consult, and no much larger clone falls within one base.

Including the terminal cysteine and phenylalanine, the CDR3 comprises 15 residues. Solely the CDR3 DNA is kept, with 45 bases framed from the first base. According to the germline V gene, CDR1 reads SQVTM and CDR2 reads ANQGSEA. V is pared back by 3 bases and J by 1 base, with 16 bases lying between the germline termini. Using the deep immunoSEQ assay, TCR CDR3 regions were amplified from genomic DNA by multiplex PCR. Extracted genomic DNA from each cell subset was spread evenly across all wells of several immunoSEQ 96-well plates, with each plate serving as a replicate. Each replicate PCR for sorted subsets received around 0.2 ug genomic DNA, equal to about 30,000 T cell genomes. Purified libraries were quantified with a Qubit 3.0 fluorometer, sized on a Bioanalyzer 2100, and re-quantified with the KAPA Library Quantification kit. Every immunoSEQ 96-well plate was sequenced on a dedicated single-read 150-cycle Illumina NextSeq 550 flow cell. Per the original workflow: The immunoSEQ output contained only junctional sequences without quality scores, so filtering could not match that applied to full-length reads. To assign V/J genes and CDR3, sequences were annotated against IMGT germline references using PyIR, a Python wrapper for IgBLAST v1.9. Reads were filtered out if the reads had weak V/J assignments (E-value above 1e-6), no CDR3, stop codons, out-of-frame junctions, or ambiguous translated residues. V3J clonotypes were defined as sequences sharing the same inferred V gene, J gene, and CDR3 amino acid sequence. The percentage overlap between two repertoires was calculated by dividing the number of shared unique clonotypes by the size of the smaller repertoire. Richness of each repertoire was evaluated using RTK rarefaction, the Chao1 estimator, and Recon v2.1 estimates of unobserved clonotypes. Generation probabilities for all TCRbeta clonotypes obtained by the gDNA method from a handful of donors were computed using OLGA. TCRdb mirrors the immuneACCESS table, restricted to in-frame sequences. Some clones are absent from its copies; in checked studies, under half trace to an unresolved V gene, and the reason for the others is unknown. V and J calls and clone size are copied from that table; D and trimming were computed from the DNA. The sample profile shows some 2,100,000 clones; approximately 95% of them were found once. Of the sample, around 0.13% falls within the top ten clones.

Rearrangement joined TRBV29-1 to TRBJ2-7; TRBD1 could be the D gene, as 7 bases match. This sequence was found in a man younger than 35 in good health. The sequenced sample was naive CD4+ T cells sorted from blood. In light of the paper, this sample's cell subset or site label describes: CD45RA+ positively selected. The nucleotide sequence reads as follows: TGCAGCGTTGATGGGGTACAGGGGAGGTCCTACGAGCAGTACTTC. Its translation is CSVDGVQGRSYEQYF.